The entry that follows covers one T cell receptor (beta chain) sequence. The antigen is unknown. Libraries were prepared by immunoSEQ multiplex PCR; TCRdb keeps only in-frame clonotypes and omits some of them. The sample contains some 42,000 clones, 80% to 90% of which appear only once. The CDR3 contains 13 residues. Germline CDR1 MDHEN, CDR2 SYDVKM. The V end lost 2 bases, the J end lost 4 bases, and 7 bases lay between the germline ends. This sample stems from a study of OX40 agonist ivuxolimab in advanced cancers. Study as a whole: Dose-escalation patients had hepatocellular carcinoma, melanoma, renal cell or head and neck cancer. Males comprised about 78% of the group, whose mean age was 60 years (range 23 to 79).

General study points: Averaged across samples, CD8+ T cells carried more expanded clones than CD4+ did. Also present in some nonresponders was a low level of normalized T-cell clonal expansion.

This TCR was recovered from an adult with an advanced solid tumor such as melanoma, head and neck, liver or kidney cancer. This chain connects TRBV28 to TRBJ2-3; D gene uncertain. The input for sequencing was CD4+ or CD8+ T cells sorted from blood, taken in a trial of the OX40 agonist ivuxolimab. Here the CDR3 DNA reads TGTGCCAGCAGTTTACTAGAGTCAGATACGCAGTATTTT. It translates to CASSLLESDTQYF.